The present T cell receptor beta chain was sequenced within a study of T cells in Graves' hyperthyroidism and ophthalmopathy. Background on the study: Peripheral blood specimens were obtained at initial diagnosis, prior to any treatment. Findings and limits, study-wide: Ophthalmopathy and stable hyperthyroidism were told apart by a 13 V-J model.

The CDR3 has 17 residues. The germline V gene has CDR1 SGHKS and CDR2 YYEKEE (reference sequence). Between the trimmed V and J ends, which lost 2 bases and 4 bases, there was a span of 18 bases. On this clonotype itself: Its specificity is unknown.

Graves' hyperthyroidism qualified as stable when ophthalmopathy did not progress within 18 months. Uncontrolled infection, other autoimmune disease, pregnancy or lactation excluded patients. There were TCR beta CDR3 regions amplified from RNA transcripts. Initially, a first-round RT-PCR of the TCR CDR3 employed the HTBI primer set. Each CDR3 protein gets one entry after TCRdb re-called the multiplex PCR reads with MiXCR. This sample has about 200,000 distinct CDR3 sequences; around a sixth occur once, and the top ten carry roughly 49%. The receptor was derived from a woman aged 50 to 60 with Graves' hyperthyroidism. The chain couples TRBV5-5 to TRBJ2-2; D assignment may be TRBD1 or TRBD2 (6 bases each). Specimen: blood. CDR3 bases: TGTGCCAGCAGCTTTTTATTTCGGGGGCGACCCACCGGGGAGCTGTTTTTT. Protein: CASSFLFRGRPTGELFF.